The clone carrying this TCR beta chain was detected only a few times. Antigen specificity is unknown. At one of its ends the junction is not consistent with the germline gene, which may arise from a read error. A template switching step contributed a universal primer site, while unique molecular identifiers were present in the cDNA. TCRdb independently ran MiXCR on the 5' RACE reads; one entry per CDR3 protein. Of 1.5 million to 2 million distinct CDR3 sequences listed, roughly 35% are singletons. This sample was included in a study of identical twins. Broader study findings: With monozygotic twins, out-of-frame TCR alpha sharing exceeded what models estimated. Whereas memory repertoires showed no such difference, abundant cord blood beta clonotypes carried fewer insertions.

Germline CDR1 is SGHRS and CDR2 is YFSETQ. This CDR3 has 16 residues. This TCR derives from a newborn girl in good health. The chain carries TRBV5-1 and TRBJ2-3; 7 bases match TRBD2. The sequencing input was cord blood. The CDR3 nucleotides read TGTGCCAGCAGCTTAGGTACGGGAGGCCGCACAGATACGCAGTATTTT. It is translated as CASSLGTGGRTDTQYF. Full variable domain (outside the CDR3, taken from reference TRBV5-1 and TRBJ2-3): KAGVTQTPRYLIKTRGQQVTLSCSPISGHRSVSWYQQTPGQGLQFLFEYFSETQRNKGNFPGRFSGRQFSNSRSEMNVSTLELGDSALYLCASSLGTGGRTDTQYFGPGTRLTVL.